Listed below are T cell receptor beta chains from one sample, sequenced in a study of cytomegalovirus exposure and HLA in healthy donors. Assay used: immunoSEQ multiplex PCR; TCRdb lists only in-frame clones, some missing. The sample records 210,000 or so clones, over 65% being singletons. Sequencing was performed on PBMCs. Receptors originate from a man aged 18-30 years in good health and CMV-seronegative. The CDR3 runs from the conserved cysteine through the conserved F or W. A D gene is named only where the DNA matches it firmly. Part of the rows lack a size; the others show once, few, many or a class for expanded clones.

cdr3_length | clone_size | j_call | d_call | v_call | cdr3_nt | cdr3_aa
14 | . | TRBJ1-2 | TRBD1 | TRBV30 | TGTGCCTGGAAGTACAGGGGGGGTAACTATGGCTACACCTTC | CAWKYRGGNYGYTF
13 | . | TRBJ2-3 | . | TRBV27 | TGTGCCAGCAGGAGACTCCCCACAGATACGCAGTATTTT | CASRRLPTDTQYF
17 | . | TRBJ1-4 | . | TRBV28 | TGTGCCAGCAGACCGGAGTTGGGGGCGCGAACTAATGAAAAACTGTTTTTT | CASRPELGARTNEKLFF
12 | . | TRBJ2-2 | . | TRBV5-1 | TGCGCCAGCAGCTTTCAAACCGGGGAGCTGTTTTTT | CASSFQTGELFF
19 | . | TRBJ2-7 | TRBD2 | TRBV4-1 | TGCGCCAGCAGCCAAGAGGGACTAGCGGGAGGATCCCCCTCCTACGAGCAGTACTTC | CASSQEGLAGGSPSYEQYF
15 | . | TRBJ2-1 | TRBD2 | TRBV6-4 | TGTGCCAGCAGTGACTCAGCGGGAGGGTACAATGAGCAGTTCTTC | CASSDSAGGYNEQFF
13 | . | TRBJ1-1 | TRBD1 | TRBV2 | TGTGCCAGCACCCTGGACAGGGACACTGAAGCTTTCTTT | CASTLDRDTEAFF
13 | . | TRBJ2-7 | TRBD1 | TRBV5-6 | TGTGCCAGCAGCGCGACAGGGTCCAACGAGCAGTACTTC | CASSATGSNEQYF
16 | . | TRBJ1-2 | TRBD1 | TRBV28 | TGTGCCAGCAGTATCTCAGAGTTGGACAGGGCGTTAGGCTACACCTTC | CASSISELDRALGYTF
15 | . | TRBJ1-6 | . | TRBV10-3 | TGTGCCACCCAGGGTCGGGTGTTAGTGGATTCACCCCTCCACTTT | CATQGRVLVDSPLHF
16 | . | TRBJ2-1 | . | TRBV10-1 | TGCGCCAGCAGTGAGGCGACTAGTTTCTCCTACAATGAGCAGTTCTTC | CASSEATSFSYNEQFF
13 | . | TRBJ1-1 | . | TRBV2 | TGTGCCAGCAGTGAAGCGCAGAAAGCTGAAGCTTTCTTT | CASSEAQKAEAFF
19 | . | TRBJ2-1 | TRBD2 | TRBV29-1 | TGCAGCGTCGTATCTATAAGGACTAGCGGGCGCTTAGCCCACAATGAGCAGTTCTTC | CSVVSIRTSGRLAHNEQFF
13 | . | TRBJ2-7 | TRBD2 | TRBV19 | TGTGCCAGTAGTAGCGGGAGGGGCTACGAGCAGTACTTC | CASSSGRGYEQYF
17 | . | TRBJ2-5 | . | TRBV18 | TGTGCCAGCTCACCGACCCCCCCGACACGGACACAAGAGACCCAGTACTTC | CASSPTPPTRTQETQYF
15 | . | TRBJ2-3 | . | TRBV5-1 | TGCGCCAGCAGCTTGGTTGCGGGGCTGGCAGATACGCAGTATTTT | CASSLVAGLADTQYF
11 | few | TRBJ1-1 | . | TRBV25-1 | TGTGCCAGCAGTGATTTCGCTGAAGCTTTCTTT | CASSDFAEAFF
17 | . | TRBJ2-3 | TRBD1 | TRBV5-6 | TGTGCCAGCAGCTACCTCGGGCAGGGGGTAACACAAGATACGCAGTATTTT | CASSYLGQGVTQDTQYF
17 | . | TRBJ2-4 | TRBD1 | TRBV5-6 | TGTGCCAGCAGCTACCAGACAGGGGTCCGAGCCAAAAACATTCAGTACTTC | CASSYQTGVRAKNIQYF
13 | . | TRBJ2-5 | TRBD1 | TRBV28 | TGTGCCAGCAGTCTGGGACAGTCCTACCAGAGGGACTTC | CASSLGQSYQRDF
13 | . | TRBJ2-1 | . | TRBV11-3 | TGTGCCAGCAGCCCGGGGTCGTACAATGAGCAGTTCTTC | CASSPGSYNEQFF
12 | . | TRBJ2-7 | . | TRBV30 | TGTGCCTGGAGTGTACCGCCGTACGAGCAGTACTTC | CAWSVPPYEQYF
15 | . | TRBJ1-1 | TRBD1 | TRBV4-1 | TGCGCCAGCAGCCCTGGGACAGGAGGGAACACTGAAGCTTTCTTT | CASSPGTGGNTEAFF
14 | . | TRBJ2-7 | TRBD2 | TRBV27 | TGTGCCAGCAGGCCTAGCGGGATGACCTACGAGCAGTACTTC | CASRPSGMTYEQYF
15 | . | TRBJ2-7 | TRBD2 | TRBV9 | TGTGCCAGCAGCGTCGGTAGCGGGAGCCAATACGAGCAGTACTTC | CASSVGSGSQYEQYF
11 | . | TRBJ2-1 | . | TRBV9 | TGTGCCAGCAGCACCAGTTCTGGGCAGTTCTTC | CASSTSSGQFF
14 | . | TRBJ1-2 | . | TRBV28 | TGTGCCAGCAGTTTATCTAGGGGGAACTATGGCTACACCTTC | CASSLSRGNYGYTF
14 | . | TRBJ2-1 | TRBD2 | TRBV9 | TGTGCCAGCAGCCTCGGCCAAGCGGGGAATGAGCAGTTCTTC | CASSLGQAGNEQFF
14 | once | TRBJ2-1 | . | TRBV27 | TGTGCCAGCAGTTTACGTTCCTCCTACAATGAGCAGTTCTTC | CASSLRSSYNEQFF
17 | . | TRBJ1-2 | TRBD1 | TRBV7-7 | TGTGCTAGCAGAATGGGGACAGGGCGACCGGCTAACTATGGCTACACCTTC | CASRMGTGRPANYGYTF
13 | . | TRBJ2-7 | TRBD1 | TRBV19 | TGTGCCAGTCGAGGACAGGGTGACGACGAGCAGTACTTC | CASRGQGDDEQYF
13 | . | TRBJ2-7 | . | TRBV2 | TGTGCCAGCACCGCCCAGGGCTCCTACGAGCAGTACTTC | CASTAQGSYEQYF
15 | . | TRBJ1-1 | . | TRBV6-1 | TGTGCCAGCAGAATCCCGACAGACCGTGGCACTGAAGCTTTCTTT | CASRIPTDRGTEAFF
15 | . | TRBJ2-4 | . | TRBV7-9 | TGTGCCAGCAGCTCGTATAGTATAACCAAAAACATTCAGTACTTC | CASSSYSITKNIQYF
14 | few | TRBJ1-5 | . | TRBV2 | TGTGCCAGCAGTGAGCAGGGGCTCTACCAGCCCCAGCATTTT | CASSEQGLYQPQHF
16 | . | TRBJ1-1 | . | TRBV19 | TGTGCCAGTAGTCAACTTTCAGTAGGCAAGGGGGCTGAAGCTTTCTTT | CASSQLSVGKGAEAFF
16 | . | TRBJ2-3 | TRBD2 | TRBV29-1 | TGCAGCGTTGAAGATGAAGGCGGGAGTCCCACAGATACGCAGTATTTT | CSVEDEGGSPTDTQYF
17 | . | TRBJ2-3 | TRBD2 | TRBV7-9 | TGTGCCAGCAGCTCCGAAACTAGCGCTATGGGTTCAGATACGCAGTATTTT | CASSSETSAMGSDTQYF
17 | . | TRBJ2-5 | TRBD2 | TRBV19 | TGTGCCAGTAGTCCATTAGCGGGAGCTCTCTACCAAGAGACCCAGTACTTC | CASSPLAGALYQETQYF
18 | few | TRBJ1-2 | TRBD1 | TRBV28 | TGTGCCAGCAGCTTCCCCGGGACAGGGGTTTATTCATTGGGAGGCTACACCTTC | CASSFPGTGVYSLGGYTF
14 | . | TRBJ1-5 | . | TRBV30 | TGTGCCTGTTCAAGGGGTTTAAGCAATCAGCCCCAGCATTTT | CACSRGLSNQPQHF
17 | . | TRBJ1-5 | . | TRBV6-4 | TGTGCCAGCAGTGATGCAGGGGCCGAATATAGCAATCAGCCCCAGCATTTT | CASSDAGAEYSNQPQHF
13 | . | TRBJ1-6 | . | TRBV10-2 | TGCGCCAGCAGTGTACAGGGCACGGCCACCCTCCACTTT | CASSVQGTATLHF
14 | . | TRBJ2-3 | TRBD2 | TRBV29-1 | TGCAGCGTTGAAGATTTAGCGGGAGTAGATACGCAGTATTTT | CSVEDLAGVDTQYF
16 | . | TRBJ2-7 | TRBD1 | TRBV11-2 | TGTGCCAGCAGCTTAACCTTGACAGGGACATCCTACGAGCAGTACTTC | CASSLTLTGTSYEQYF
16 | few | TRBJ2-1 | . | TRBV19 | TGTGCCAGTAGTCAAACAGGGTCCATCTCCTACAATGAGCAGTTCTTC | CASSQTGSISYNEQFF
14 | . | TRBJ2-7 | TRBD2 | TRBV5-1 | TGCGCCAGCAGCTTGCAACTAGCGGGAGTCGAGCAGTACTTC | CASSLQLAGVEQYF
16 | . | TRBJ2-1 | . | TRBV9 | TGTGCCAGCAGCGTTGGCGGCACTAGCTCCTACAATGAGCAGTTCTTC | CASSVGGTSSYNEQFF
11 | once | TRBJ1-1 | . | TRBV10-2 | TGCGCCAGCACCGGACGTTGGGAGGCTTTCTTT | CASTGRWEAFF